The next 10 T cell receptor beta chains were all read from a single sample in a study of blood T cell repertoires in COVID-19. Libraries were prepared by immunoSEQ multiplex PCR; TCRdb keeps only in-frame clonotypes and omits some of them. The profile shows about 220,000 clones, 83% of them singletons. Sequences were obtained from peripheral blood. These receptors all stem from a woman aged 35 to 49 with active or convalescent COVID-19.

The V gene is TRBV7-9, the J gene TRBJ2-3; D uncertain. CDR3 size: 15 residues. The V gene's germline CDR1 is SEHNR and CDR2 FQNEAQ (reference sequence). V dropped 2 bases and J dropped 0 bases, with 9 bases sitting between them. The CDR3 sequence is CASSLLGSSTDTQYF. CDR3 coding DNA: TGTGCCAGCAGCTTACTGGGCTCCAGCACAGATACGCAGTATTTT.

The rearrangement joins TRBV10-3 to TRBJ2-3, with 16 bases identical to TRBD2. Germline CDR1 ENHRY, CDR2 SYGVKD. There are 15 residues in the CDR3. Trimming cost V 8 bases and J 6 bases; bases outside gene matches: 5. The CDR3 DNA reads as TGTGCCATCGGGACTAGCGGGAGGGCCTCTGATACGCAGTATTTT. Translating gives CAIGTSGRASDTQYF.

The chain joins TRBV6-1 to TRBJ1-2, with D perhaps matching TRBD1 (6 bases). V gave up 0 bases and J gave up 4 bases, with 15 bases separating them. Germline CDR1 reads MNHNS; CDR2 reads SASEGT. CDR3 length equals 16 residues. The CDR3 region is CASSEALQGTGYGYTF. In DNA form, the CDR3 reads TGTGCCAGCAGTGAAGCGCTTCAGGGGACGGGCTATGGCTACACCTTC.

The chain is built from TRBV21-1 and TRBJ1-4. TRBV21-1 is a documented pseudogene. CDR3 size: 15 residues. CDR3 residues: CASSSWRVSDEKLFF. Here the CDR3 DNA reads TGTGCCAGCAGCTCATGGAGGGTTTCTGATGAAAAACTGTTTTTT.

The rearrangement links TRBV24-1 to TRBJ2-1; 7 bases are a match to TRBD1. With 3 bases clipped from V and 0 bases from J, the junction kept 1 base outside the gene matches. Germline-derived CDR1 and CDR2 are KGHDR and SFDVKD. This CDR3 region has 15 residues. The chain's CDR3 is CATSDPGGSYNEQFF. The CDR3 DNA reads TGTGCCACCAGTGATCCAGGGGGCTCCTACAATGAGCAGTTCTTC.

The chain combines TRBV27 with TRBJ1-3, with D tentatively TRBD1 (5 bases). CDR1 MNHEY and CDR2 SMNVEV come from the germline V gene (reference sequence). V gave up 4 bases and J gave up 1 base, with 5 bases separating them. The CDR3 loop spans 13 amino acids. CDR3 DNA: TGTGCCAGCAGTTCAGGGTCTGGAAACACCATATATTTT. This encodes CASSSGSGNTIYF.

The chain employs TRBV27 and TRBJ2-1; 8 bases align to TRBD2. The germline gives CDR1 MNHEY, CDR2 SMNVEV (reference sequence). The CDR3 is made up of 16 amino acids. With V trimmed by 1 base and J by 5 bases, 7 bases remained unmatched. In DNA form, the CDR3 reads TGTGCCAGCAGTTTATGGGCTAGCGGGTTAAACAATGAGCAGTTCTTC. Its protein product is CASSLWASGLNNEQFF.

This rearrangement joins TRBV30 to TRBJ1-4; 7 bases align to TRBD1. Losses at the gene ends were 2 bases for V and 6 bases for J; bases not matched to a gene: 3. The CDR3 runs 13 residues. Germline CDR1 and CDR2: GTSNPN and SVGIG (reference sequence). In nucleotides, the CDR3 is TGTGCCTGGAGTTACAGGGGAGATGAAAAACTGTTTTTT. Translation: CAWSYRGDEKLFF.

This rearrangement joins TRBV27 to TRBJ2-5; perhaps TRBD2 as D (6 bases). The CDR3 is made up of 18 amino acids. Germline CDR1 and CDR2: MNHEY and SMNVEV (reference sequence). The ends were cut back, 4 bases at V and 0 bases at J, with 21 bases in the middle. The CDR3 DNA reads TGTGCCAGCAGTTCCCTGGGTAGCGGAGGTACTAACCAAGAGACCCAGTACTTC. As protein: CASSSLGSGGTNQETQYF.

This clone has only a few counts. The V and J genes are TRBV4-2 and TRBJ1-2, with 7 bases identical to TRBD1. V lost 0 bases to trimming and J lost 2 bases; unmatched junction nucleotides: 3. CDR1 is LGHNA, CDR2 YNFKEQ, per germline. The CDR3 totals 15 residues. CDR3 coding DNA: TGTGCCAGCAGCCAAGACGACAGGGAGAACTATGGCTACACCTTC. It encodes CASSQDDRENYGYTF.